The clone carrying this T cell receptor beta chain was recorded at least ten times. Unique molecular identifiers were incorporated during preparation of the TCRbeta library. TCRdb reanalysed the PCR reads using MiXCR and keeps one entry per CDR3 protein. This table holds some 590,000 distinct CDR3 sequences, 10% found once. This entry is derived from a study of T-cell reconstitution after alpha-beta-depleted transplantation in children. Germline lookup yields CDR1 SNHLY and CDR2 FYNNEI. V lost 6 bases to trimming and J lost 0 bases, with 9 bases between them. This CDR3 is 14 amino acids long. The specimen comprised PBMCs from the stem cell graft donor, sampled from the stem cell graft. The V and J genes are TRBV2 and TRBJ1-5; D unclear. The source is a human donor who donated a stem cell graft to a child with acute myeloid leukemia. The CDR3: CASSATDSNQPQHF. The CDR3 region has the DNA TGTGCCAGCAGCGCTACAGATAGCAATCAGCCCCAGCATTTT.